These 8 T cell receptor beta chains came from one sample sequenced in a study of a mutant IDH1 vaccine in newly diagnosed glioma. Time point described: week 23, last vaccination. Every vaccine dose comprised 300 ug of mutant IDH1 20-mer peptide plus topical imiquimod. Only in-frame clones appear in the TCRdb table, and some are missing; sequencing was by immunoSEQ multiplex PCR. The table shows over 40,000 clones, with 78% occurring only once. These TCRs' antigens remain unknown. Sequenced material: PBMCs, taken from a glioma patient whose treatment included an IDH1 peptide vaccine. The receptors stem from a woman aged 40-49 years with glioma. Some clones in this sample may be carry-over from other donors' samples.

The CDR3 sequence: CASREGFVLGTAEQYF. The CDR3 DNA sequence: TGTGCCAGCAGGGAGGGGTTCGTGCTGGGGACTGCCGAGCAGTACTTC. This chain links TRBV27 with TRBJ2-7; TRBD2 might be the D (6 bases). Trimming pared 6 bases from V and 6 bases from J, leaving 24 bases between. Germline assignment: CDR1 MNHEY and CDR2 SMNVEV (reference sequence). The length of the CDR3 is 16 residues.

The V and J genes are TRBV5-1 and TRBJ2-5; 11 bases are shared with TRBD2. V lost 0 bases to trimming and J lost 9 bases; unmatched junction nucleotides: 7. CDR1 SGHRS and CDR2 YFSETQ come from the germline V gene. The CDR3 is 15 residues long. CDR3 residues: CASSLGVDSGGAQYF. The CDR3 bases are TGCGCCAGCAGCTTGGGCGTCGATAGCGGGGGGGCCCAGTACTTC.

This chain joins TRBV9 and TRBJ1-5; D perhaps matches TRBD1 (5 bases). This CDR3 has 13 residues. V lost 2 bases and J 9 bases, leaving 12 bases between the germline ends. Germline V gene data show CDR1 as SGDLS and CDR2 as YYNGEE. The CDR3 region has the DNA TGTGCCAGCAGCGTTCAGGGAAATAGGCCCCAGCATTTT. Residues: CASSVQGNRPQHF.

The rearrangement joins TRBV4-2 to TRBJ2-2, with D unclear. The CDR3 loop spans 14 amino acids. Germline values: CDR1 LGHNA, CDR2 YNFKEQ. The V gene lost 5 bases and the J gene lost 1 base, with 8 bases spanning the gap. In DNA form, the CDR3 reads TGTGCCAGCAGCGAAAGCGTGAACACCGGGGAGCTGTTTTTT. Protein sequence: CASSESVNTGELFF.

The J gene is TRBJ1-3, the V gene TRBV7-9; D is perhaps TRBD1 (5 bases). V was trimmed by 11 bases and J by 1 base, leaving 12 bases between them. There are 13 residues in the CDR3. Per the germline V gene, CDR1 is SEHNR and CDR2 is FQNEAQ (reference sequence). Written as DNA, the CDR3 is TGTGCCGCCTTGACAGATTCTGGAAACACCATATATTTT. Translated: CAALTDSGNTIYF.

Only one count was recorded for this clone. The CDR3 nucleotides are TGTGCCACCAGCAGAACCCGGGACAGGGAAGCTTTCTTT. As protein: CATSRTRDREAFF. The V and J genes are TRBV15 and TRBJ1-1, with 8 positions matching TRBD1. CDR3 size: 13 residues. Germline values: CDR1 LNHNV, CDR2 YYDKDF (reference sequence). Trimming took 2 bases from V and 8 from J; bases not matched to a gene: 4.

This chain joins TRBV20-1 and TRBJ2-1; no reliable D call. CDR1 DFQATT and CDR2 SNEGSKA come from the germline V gene (reference sequence). V was cut by 3 bases and J by 6 bases, with 6 bases left in between. This CDR3 is built from 11 residues. The CDR3 sequence is CSASTVNEQFF. CDR3 DNA: TGCAGTGCTAGTACCGTCAATGAGCAGTTCTTC.

The CDR3 sequence is CASSSQRGNTIYF. The DNA for the CDR3 is TGTGCCAGCAGTTCACAGAGGGGGAACACCATATATTTT. The chain combines TRBV6-1 with TRBJ1-3, with D perhaps TRBD1 (6 bases). CDR1 and CDR2 (germline): MNHNS, SASEGT. This CDR3 is built from 13 residues. Trimming cost V 5 bases and J 7 bases, with 12 bases left between them.